The 15 T cell receptor beta chains given below trace back to one sample, sequenced in a study of blood T cells in healthy people across ages (dated by TCRdb to between 2015 and 2017). Libraries were constructed by 5' RACE. Sequencing used an Illumina HiSeq 2500. The second PCR ran for roughly 7 to 11 cycles and used a J-beta primer mix along with a sample-barcoded 5' primer. TCRdb's own reprocessing of the public reads used fastp at Q25 and MiXCR and kept productive beta chains. One record per CDR3 amino acid sequence lists the most common genes and DNA. The sample table shows approximately 600,000 distinct CDR3 sequences, and roughly 58% are seen once. Of the sample, over 30% is held by the ten largest clones. Sequencing was carried out using blood. The receptor set was obtained from a man aged 60 to 75 in good health.

The V gene is TRBV20-1, the J gene TRBJ1-5, with D unclear. CDR3 length: 14 amino acids. V was clipped by 6 bases and J by 0 bases, with 12 bases between them. CDR1 is DFQATT and CDR2 is SNEGSKA in the germline V gene (reference sequence). The CDR3 region is CSAEDGYSNQPQHF. DNA for the CDR3: TGCAGTGCAGAGGACGGATATAGCAATCAGCCCCAGCATTTT.

The genes are TRBV2 and TRBJ2-1; D is unresolved. This CDR3 region has 16 residues. The V gene's germline CDR1 is SNHLY and CDR2 FYNNEI. The V end was cut by 0 bases, the J end by 0 bases, with 9 bases between. Written as DNA, the CDR3 is TGTGCCAGCAGTGAAGCGAGGCAGATCTCCTACAATGAGCAGTTCTTC. Translating gives CASSEARQISYNEQFF.

This clonotype was detected a few times. The chain links TRBV20-1 to TRBJ1-3; D may be TRBD1 (6 bases). The CDR3 extends over 16 amino acids. V lost 0 bases and J 6 bases, leaving 18 bases between the germline ends. Looked up from germline, CDR1 is DFQATT and CDR2 is SNEGSKA (reference sequence). The CDR3 nucleotides read TGCAGTGCTAGAGATGCATTTGGACAGTCCCAAAACACCATATATTTT. This translates into CSARDAFGQSQNTIYF.

The chain couples TRBV20-1 to TRBJ1-2, with no clear D. Deletions cut 3 bases from V and 6 bases from J, with 11 bases between. The CDR3 spans 12 residues. Germline assignment: CDR1 DFQATT and CDR2 SNEGSKA (reference sequence). The CDR3 spells CSARRRSDGYTF. In nucleotides, the CDR3 is TGCAGTGCTAGGCGAAGGTCTGATGGCTACACCTTC.

This clonotype was seen a few times. This chain joins TRBV6-2 or TRBV6-3 and TRBJ2-7, with D perhaps TRBD1 (6 bases). Per the germline V gene, CDR1 is MNHEY and CDR2 is SVGEGT. V lost 5 bases and J 3 bases, leaving 11 bases between the germline ends. The CDR3 totals 13 residues. The CDR3 reads CASSNNRVYEQYF. CDR3 sequence (DNA): TGTGCCAGCAGTAACAACAGGGTCTACGAGCAGTACTTC.

The J gene is TRBJ1-1, the V gene TRBV6-5, with a possible D match to TRBD1 (5 bases). The V gene lost 4 bases and the J gene lost 0 bases, with 9 bases spanning the gap. Germline CDR1 is MNHEY and CDR2 is SVGAGI. This CDR3 has 14 residues. The CDR3 loop is CASSFGTMNTEAFF. The CDR3 DNA reads TGTGCCAGCAGTTTTGGGACCATGAACACTGAAGCTTTCTTT.

This chain joins TRBV2 and TRBJ1-6; D possibly corresponds to TRBD1 (5 bases). The length of the CDR3 is 13 residues. Per the germline V gene, CDR1 is SNHLY and CDR2 is FYNNEI. V shed 6 bases and J shed 10 bases, with 13 bases lying between them. The CDR3 region is CASRTVERSPLHF. CDR3 in DNA: TGTGCCAGCAGGACAGTAGAGAGGTCACCCCTCCACTTT.

The chain links TRBV29-1 to TRBJ2-7; unclear D gene. The germline gives CDR1 SQVTM, CDR2 ANQGSEA. CDR3 length: 12 residues. Between the trimmed V and J ends, which lost 5 bases and 3 bases, there was a span of 11 bases. The CDR3 reads CSVITPGYEQYF. CDR3 DNA: TGCAGCGTTATTACGCCCGGCTACGAGCAGTACTTC.

As regards this clonotype: At one of its ends the junction is not consistent with the germline gene, which may arise from a read error. The chain has TRBV6-2 or TRBV6-3 and TRBJ1-2, with D perhaps matching TRBD1 (5 bases). The CDR3 is 14 amino acids. CDR1 is MNHEY, CDR2 SVGEGT, per germline. The CDR3 here is CANSPTTGNYGYTF. CDR3 nucleotides: TGTGCCAACAGTCCCACCACAGGCAACTATGGCTACACCTTC.

The chain employs TRBV27 and TRBJ1-4, with D unresolved. CDR1 is MNHEY and CDR2 is SMNVEV in the germline V gene (reference sequence). V dropped 2 bases and J dropped 10 bases, with 17 bases sitting between them. The CDR3 contains 15 residues. CDR3 residues: CASSLMAARGGKLFF. The CDR3 nucleotides are TGTGCCAGCAGTTTAATGGCGGCCCGAGGAGGAAAACTGTTTTTT.

This clonotype was seen only a few times. The gene calls are TRBV10-2 and TRBJ1-6; 9 nucleotides match TRBD1. Germline-derived CDR1 and CDR2 are WSHSY and SAAADI. The junction had 3 bases not matched to a gene; V was cut back by 6 bases and J by 6 bases. The CDR3 is 14 amino acids. For the CDR3, the DNA is TGCGCCAGCAGCACAGGGGGCCGTAATTCACCCCTCCACTTT. Amino acid sequence: CASSTGGRNSPLHF.

The rearrangement joins TRBV15 to TRBJ2-5; D gene ambiguous. Germline-derived CDR1 and CDR2 are LNHNV and YYDKDF (reference sequence). The CDR3 is made up of 11 amino acids. With 3 bases removed from V and 5 bases from J, the gap between germline ends came to 4 bases. The CDR3 DNA reads TGTGCCACCAGCAGTTCCGAGACCCAGTACTTC. It is translated as CATSSSETQYF.

The count of this clonotype is one. The rearrangement joins TRBV27 to TRBJ2-1; D not resolved. The CDR3 is 16 residues long. Germline CDR1 is MNHEY and CDR2 is SMNVEV (reference sequence). Deletions cut 2 bases from V and 8 bases from J, with 19 bases between. The CDR3 here is CASSLRVGELAYEQFF. The CDR3 DNA follows: TGTGCCAGCAGTTTAAGGGTTGGGGAATTAGCATATGAGCAGTTCTTC.

V gene TRBV9 combines with J gene TRBJ1-1; tentative D call: TRBD1 (5 bases). This CDR3 comprises 15 residues. V gave up 3 bases and J gave up 0 bases, with 12 bases separating them. Germline V gene sequence: CDR1 SGDLS, CDR2 YYNGEE. In nucleotides, the CDR3 is TGTGCCAGCAGCGGGGCCGGGACGGTGAACACTGAAGCTTTCTTT. Its translation is CASSGAGTVNTEAFF. The whole variable domain, remainder taken from reference TRBV9 and TRBJ1-1, is DSGVTQTPKHLITATGQRVTLRCSPRSGDLSVYWYQQSLDQGLQFLIQYYNGEERAKGNILERFSAQQFPDLHSELNLSSLELGDSALYFCASSGAGTVNTEAFFGQGTRLTVV.

The J gene is TRBJ2-1, the V gene TRBV3-1; TRBD2 might be the D (7 bases). The CDR3 has 15 amino acids. V was cut by 1 base and J by 4 bases, with 11 bases left in between. CDR1 is LGHDT, CDR2 YNNKEL, per germline (reference sequence). The CDR3 here is CASSQGGGFYNEQFF. The CDR3 DNA follows: TGTGCCAGCAGCCAAGGCGGGGGCTTTTACAATGAGCAGTTCTTC.